The sequence of this T cell receptor beta chain was determined in a study of T cells in Graves' hyperthyroidism and ophthalmopathy. Study results and limitations: Ophthalmopathy, which appeared later, was predicted by the model a median about 6 months before onset.

Authors of the study amplified TCR beta CDR3 regions from RNA transcripts. The HTBI primer set served for first-round RT-PCR of the TCR CDR3. TCRdb re-derived calls from the multiplex PCR reads in MiXCR, one entry per CDR3 protein. The sample shows 450,000 to 700,000 distinct CDR3 sequences, under 60% of them seen only once. Hyperthyroidism in the patients, aged 18 to 65, was newly diagnosed and under 2 months in duration. Diagnosis relied on clinical symptoms, serum thyroxine and TRAb, thyroid ultrasound and orbital computed tomography. CDR3 length: 17 residues. Germline V gives CDR1 LGHNA, CDR2 YNFKEQ. After removal of 0 bases from V and 3 bases from J, the junction contained 8 bases not matched to a gene. A remark on this clonotype: What it binds is not known.

The clonotype was recovered from a woman younger than 30 with Graves' hyperthyroidism. The rearrangement uses TRBV4-2 and TRBJ2-5; 9 bases agree with TRBD2. The sequenced material came from peripheral blood or thyroid tissue (not recorded which). The CDR3 sequence: CASSQEFMASGEETQYF. CDR3 bases: TGTGCCAGCAGCCAAGAATTTATGGCTAGCGGGGAAGAGACCCAGTACTTC.